A single sample gave rise to the 23 T cell receptor beta chains below, sequenced in a study of OX40 agonist ivuxolimab in advanced cancers. Produced via immunoSEQ multiplex PCR; TCRdb's table is partial and in-frame only. The data contain 30,000 or so clones, nearly 95% of them singletons. Here the sequenced sample was CD4+ or CD8+ T cells sorted from blood, taken in a trial of the OX40 agonist ivuxolimab. These receptor sequences come from an adult with an advanced solid tumor such as melanoma, head and neck, liver or kidney cancer.

The chain combines TRBV5-1 with TRBJ1-1; D unresolved. Trimming removed 4 bases from V and 7 bases from J, with 17 bases in between. Germline V gives CDR1 SGHRS, CDR2 YFSETQ. This CDR3 is built from 14 residues. CDR3 sequence (DNA): TGCGCCAGCAGCCCGCCCAGGCCTAGTAGTGAAGCTTTCTTT. Amino acid sequence: CASSPPRPSSEAFF.

This clone was seen only once. V usage is TRBV9 and J usage is TRBJ1-2; TRBD1 is a possible D gene (5 bases). The germline gives CDR1 SGDLS, CDR2 YYNGEE. The CDR3 has 15 amino acids. Trimming pared 0 bases from V and 4 bases from J, leaving 13 bases between. The CDR3 bases are TGTGCCAGCAGCGTAGGTGGGGGTCTGGCCTATGGCTACACCTTC. Its protein is CASSVGGGLAYGYTF. The full variable domain, rest sourced from reference TRBV9 and TRBJ1-2, is DSGVTQTPKHLITATGQRVTLRCSPRSGDLSVYWYQQSLDQGLQFLIQYYNGEERAKGNILERFSAQQFPDLHSELNLSSLELGDSALYFCASSVGGGLAYGYTFGSGTRLTVV.

This chain uses TRBV21-1 with TRBJ2-5; the table's D call of TRBD1 was not tested on the DNA. TRBV21-1 is recorded as a pseudogene. CDR3 length: 15 residues. CDR3: CASSKETGAQETQYF. The CDR3 DNA reads TGTGCCAGCAGCAAAGAAACAGGGGCTCAAGAGACCCAGTACTTC.

V usage is TRBV5-8 and J usage is TRBJ2-5; 11 bases align to TRBD2. The trim removed 0 bases at V and 7 bases at J, leaving 14 bases unmatched. CDR1 SGHTS and CDR2 YDEGEE come from the germline V gene. The CDR3 contains 18 residues. The CDR3 coding sequence is TGTGCCAGCAGCTTGGCGGATTTCTTAGCGGGAGGGCCGGGGACCCAGTACTTC. It specifies CASSLADFLAGGPGTQYF.

The J gene is TRBJ2-7, the V gene TRBV19, with 7 bases identical to TRBD1. The CDR3 has 14 residues. The V gene end was trimmed by 5 bases and the J gene end by 4 bases; junction bases not matched to a gene: 8. CDR1 and CDR2 from the germline V gene are LNHDA and SQIVND (reference sequence). The chain's CDR3 is CASSLTPQGYEQYF. For the CDR3, the DNA is TGTGCCAGTAGTCTAACCCCACAGGGGTACGAGCAGTACTTC.

The rearrangement uses TRBV6-5 and TRBJ2-1; D not certain. The CDR3 spans 14 residues. Germline V lookup: CDR1 MNHEY, CDR2 SVGAGI. Between the trimmed V and J ends, which lost 0 bases and 5 bases, there was a span of 8 bases. CDR3 coding DNA: TGTGCCAGCAGTTACTCGAATGAGCACAATGAGCAGTTCTTC. The encoded protein is CASSYSNEHNEQFF.

The chain has TRBV4-2 and TRBJ2-7, with 8 positions matching TRBD2. The CDR3 consists of 15 residues. Germline CDR1 is LGHNA and CDR2 is YNFKEQ. The V and J ends lost 0 bases and 4 bases, in that order; junction bases with no gene match: 5. The CDR3, as DNA: TGTGCCAGCAGCCAAGATACGACTAGCGAATACGAGCAGTACTTC. Its translation is CASSQDTTSEYEQYF.

The J gene is TRBJ1-1, the V gene TRBV4-3; TRBD1 agrees at 8 bases. The J segment lost 4 bases and the V segment lost 5 bases, leaving 12 bases of the junction unmatched. Germline values: CDR1 LGHNA, CDR2 YSLEER. This CDR3 comprises 16 residues. The CDR3 sequence: CASSIRRTGISTEAFF. Here the CDR3 DNA reads TGCGCCAGCAGCATACGACGGACAGGGATCTCCACTGAAGCTTTCTTT.

This clone was seen a handful of times. The CDR3 region has the DNA TGTGCCAGCAGTTTCGGGGGACGGAAATATGGCTACACCTTC. Its protein product is CASSFGGRKYGYTF. V usage is TRBV27 and J usage is TRBJ1-2; maybe TRBD1 (5 bases). Germline V gene data show CDR1 as MNHEY and CDR2 as SMNVEV (reference sequence). The length of the CDR3 is 14 residues. V gave up 3 bases and J gave up 5 bases, with 13 bases separating them.

V usage is TRBV29-1 and J usage is TRBJ2-7; 7 nucleotides align to TRBD1. The CDR3 is made up of 15 amino acids. Germline V CDR1 and CDR2: SQVTM, ANQGSEA. The junction had 17 bases not matched to a gene; V was cut back by 6 bases and J by 6 bases. CDR3 in amino acids: CSVVRDSRSPREQYF. CDR3 coding DNA: TGCAGCGTCGTCCGGGACAGCCGATCCCCACGCGAGCAGTACTTC.

This sequence joins TRBV27 and TRBJ1-1, with D maybe TRBD1 (6 bases). The germline V gene has CDR1 MNHEY and CDR2 SMNVEV (reference sequence). The CDR3 covers 11 residues. V lost 8 bases and J lost 6, with 10 bases in between. In nucleotides, the CDR3 is TGTGCCAGCGGAGGGGGGGCTGAAGCTTTCTTT. Amino acids: CASGGGAEAFF.

A single count supports this clone. The chain links TRBV4-2 to TRBJ1-6; 7 bases line up with TRBD1. V was clipped by 4 bases and J by 6 bases; unmatched bases: 6. Germline CDR1 is LGHNA and CDR2 is YNFKEQ. The CDR3 is 15 residues long. The CDR3 DNA is TGTGCCAGCAGCCCGGGGGACAGCCCTAATTCACCCCTCCACTTT. Its translation: CASSPGDSPNSPLHF.

The rearrangement links TRBV2 to TRBJ2-7, with 8 bases aligning to TRBD1. The germline gives CDR1 SNHLY, CDR2 FYNNEI. This CDR3 spans 14 amino acids. The ends lost 6 bases at V and 2 bases at J; junction bases unmatched: 6. The CDR3: CASRLGQGPYEQYF. The CDR3 DNA sequence: TGTGCCAGCAGATTAGGACAGGGACCCTACGAGCAGTACTTC.

This clone was seen a single time. V and J are TRBV14 and TRBJ2-1, with D possibly called TRBD1 or TRBD2 (6 bases each). The germline V gene encodes CDR1 SGHDN and CDR2 FVKESK. The CDR3 spans 19 residues. V dropped 4 bases and J dropped 3 bases, with 25 bases sitting between them. The CDR3 bases are TGTGCCAGCAGCCTTAGGGGAGGCCCGCTGGGGGGCCTCTACAATGAGCAGTTCTTC. Translating gives CASSLRGGPLGGLYNEQFF.

The V gene is TRBV2, the J gene TRBJ2-5; no clear D gene. Between the trimmed V and J ends, which lost 7 bases and 4 bases, there was a span of 10 bases. The CDR3 length is 12 residues. Germline V lookup: CDR1 SNHLY, CDR2 FYNNEI. The DNA of the CDR3 is TGTGCCAGCAAATCATGGGGAGAGACCCAGTACTTC. Its protein is CASKSWGETQYF. Combining the CDR3 with reference TRBV2 and TRBJ2-5 gives the whole variable domain EPEVTQTPSHQVTQMGQEVILRCVPISNHLYFYWYRQILGQKVEFLVSFYNNEISEKSEIFDDQFSVERPDGSNFTLKIRSTKLEDSAMYFCASKSWGETQYFGPGTRLLVL.

The chain links TRBV11-2 to TRBJ2-7, with 8 bases that match TRBD1. Looked up from germline, CDR1 is SGHAT and CDR2 is FQNNGV. The CDR3 covers 15 residues. Unmatched junction bases numbered 8, after V lost 5 bases and J lost 2 bases. Here the CDR3 reads CASSTVEGQAYEQYF. Written as DNA, the CDR3 is TGTGCCAGCAGCACGGTAGAGGGACAGGCCTACGAGCAGTACTTC. Full variable domain (outside the CDR3, taken from reference TRBV11-2 and TRBJ2-7): EAGVAQSPRYKIIEKRQSVAFWCNPISGHATLYWYQQILGQGPKLLIQFQNNGVVDDSQLPKDRFSAERLKGVDSTLKIQPAKLEDSAVYLCASSTVEGQAYEQYFGPGTRLTVT.

The rearrangement joins TRBV9 to TRBJ2-1; 11 nucleotides line up with TRBD1. The CDR3 is made up of 15 amino acids. Germline lookup yields CDR1 SGDLS and CDR2 YYNGEE. With V trimmed by 0 bases and J by 7 bases, 3 bases remained unmatched. In DNA form, the CDR3 reads TGTGCCAGCAGCGTAGATGGACAGGGGGCTAATGAGCAGTTCTTC. Protein sequence: CASSVDGQGANEQFF.

The chain carries TRBV7-6 and TRBJ1-1; D is undetermined. CDR1 and CDR2 from the germline V gene are SGHVS and FNYEAQ. V was clipped by 0 bases and J by 3 bases, with 11 bases between them. There are 15 residues in the CDR3. In DNA, the CDR3 is TGTGCCAGCAGCTTAGCGGGAGGGTCCGACACTGAAGCTTTCTTT. Its protein product is CASSLAGGSDTEAFF. Drawing the rest from reference TRBV7-6 and TRBJ1-1, the complete variable domain is GAGVSQSPRYKVTKRGQDVALRCDPISGHVSLYWYRQALGQGPEFLTYFNYEAQQDKSGLPNDRFSAERPEGSISTLTIQRTEQRDSAMYRCASSLAGGSDTEAFFGQGTRLTVV.

The chain recombines TRBV12-5 with TRBJ2-2, with D perhaps matching TRBD2 (5 bases). The CDR3 is 14 amino acids. V shed 2 bases and J shed 7 bases, with 11 bases lying between them. Germline CDR1 LGHNT, CDR2 FRNRAP. CDR3 residues: CASGLTLAGGELFF. For the CDR3, the DNA is TGTGCTAGTGGTTTGACGCTAGCCGGCGGGGAGCTGTTTTTT.

The rearrangement uses TRBV10-1 and TRBJ2-7, with TRBD1 matching over 7 bases. This CDR3 has 13 residues. With V trimmed by 5 bases and J by 2 bases, 3 bases remained unmatched. Germline V gene sequence: CDR1 WNHNN, CDR2 SYGVQD (reference sequence). CDR3 in amino acids: CASSQGDTYEQYF. The CDR3 nucleotides are TGCGCCAGCAGTCAGGGGGATACCTACGAGCAGTACTTC.

The rearrangement joins TRBV28 to TRBJ1-1, with 9 bases identical to TRBD1. Germline CDR1 reads MDHEN; CDR2 reads SYDVKM. There are 14 residues in the CDR3. V lost 7 bases, J lost 5 bases, and 8 bases stayed unmatched. In nucleotides, the CDR3 is TGTGCCAGCAAAGCCGGGACAGGGAGGACTGAAGCTTTCTTT. This translates into CASKAGTGRTEAFF.

V is TRBV10-3 and J is TRBJ2-1; TRBD1 matches at 8 bases. The CDR3 is 14 amino acids. Germline CDR1 reads ENHRY; CDR2 reads SYGVKD. V was clipped by 10 bases and J by 0 bases; unmatched bases: 5. The CDR3 protein is CASTGGSSYNEQFF. The DNA for the CDR3 is TGTGCCAGTACAGGGGGGAGCTCCTACAATGAGCAGTTCTTC.

The chain employs TRBV11-2 and TRBJ2-5; 9 bases match TRBD1. Unmatched junction bases numbered 11, after V lost 2 bases and J lost 1 base. CDR3 length: 18 amino acids. Germline-derived CDR1 and CDR2 are SGHAT and FQNNGV. The CDR3 sequence is CASSLSIGQGRPQETQYF. For the CDR3, the DNA is TGTGCCAGCAGCTTAAGCATAGGACAGGGGAGGCCCCAAGAGACCCAGTACTTC.